This entry is about one T cell receptor (beta chain). Trimming at V came to 0 bases and at J to 5 bases, leaving 2 bases not matched to a gene. Germline lookup yields CDR1 SGHVS and CDR2 FNYEAQ. There are 15 residues in the CDR3. The data were obtained in a study of T cell responses to AZD1222 COVID-19 vaccine. Recipients boosted at about 4 weeks or about 12 weeks are pooled. The data were produced by immunoSEQ multiplex PCR, yet TCRdb's version contains in-frame clones alone and is incomplete. The data contain some 180,000 clones, over 90% of them singletons. The starting material was peripheral blood, obtained 28 days after the second AZD1222 dose. The sequence was obtained from an adult who received the AZD1222 COVID-19 vaccine. The chain employs TRBV7-6 and TRBJ2-2; 8 bases agree with TRBD2. Here the CDR3 reads CASSLAGGETGELFF. CDR3 nucleotides: TGTGCCAGCAGCTTAGCCGGGGGGGAGACCGGGGAGCTGTTTTTT.